Below are 5 T cell receptor beta chains sequenced from a single sample in a study of T-cell memory formation after mild COVID-19. TCRdb re-derived calls from the 5' RACE reads in MiXCR, one entry per CDR3 protein. The table has about 400,000 distinct CDR3 sequences, 15% to 20% seen once. Material: PBMCs or a T cell subset sorted from them (not recorded which). These receptors all come from a man between 18 and 35 years old who had mild COVID-19 (a few samples of this study predate the infection). Cell type and time point are not known.

The rearrangement links TRBV7-2 to TRBJ1-2; D may be TRBD1 (5 bases). In germline, CDR1 is SGHTA, CDR2 FQGNSA. CDR3 size: 15 residues. Trimming shortened V by 2 bases and J by 4 bases, and 14 bases separated the two germline ends. CDR3 sequence (DNA): TGTGCCAGCAGCTTAAAAGGGGCCTCGGGCTATGGCTACACCTTC. It encodes CASSLKGASGYGYTF.

V usage is TRBV3-1 and J usage is TRBJ1-2; D gene uncertain. The CDR3 contains 13 residues. CDR1 is LGHDT and CDR2 is YNNKEL in the germline V gene (reference sequence). The V end was cut by 4 bases, the J end by 4 bases, with 10 bases between. The CDR3 loop reads CASSPRASYGYTF. The CDR3 DNA reads TGTGCCAGCAGCCCCCGGGCCAGCTATGGCTACACCTTC.

The table lists this clonotype with a few counts. The rearrangement joins TRBV29-1 to TRBJ1-2; D is undetermined. This CDR3 has 11 residues. Germline CDR1 SQVTM, CDR2 ANQGSEA. Trimming pared 8 bases from V and 4 bases from J, leaving 11 bases between. CDR3 sequence (DNA): TGCAGCCTCCAAGATCCCTATGGCTACACCTTC. Protein: CSLQDPYGYTF.

This clonotype was seen more than once but under ten times. V gene TRBV2 combines with J gene TRBJ1-1; D remains unclear. Trimming took 7 bases from V and 4 from J, leaving 10 bases between them. CDR3 length: 12 amino acids. Germline CDR1 is SNHLY and CDR2 is FYNNEI. The DNA of the CDR3 is TGTGCCAGCACTTATTACAGCACTGAAGCTTTCTTT. Protein sequence: CASTYYSTEAFF.

The chain has TRBV5-1 and TRBJ1-4; 7 bases agree with TRBD1. The trim removed 4 bases at V and 2 bases at J, leaving 5 bases unmatched. The germline V gene encodes CDR1 SGHRS and CDR2 YFSETQ. This CDR3 contains 15 residues. This CDR3 is CASSRGTATNEKLFF. CDR3 nucleotides: TGCGCCAGCAGCAGGGGGACAGCCACTAATGAAAAACTGTTTTTT.